This T cell receptor beta chain comes out of a study of control samples from healthy donors and cancer patients. Profiled with immunoSEQ multiplex PCR; TCRdb holds only in-frame clones, not every one. The sample includes under 65,000 clones, around 90% of them seen just once. Sequencing used PBMCs. This sequence originates from a man younger than 40 with colorectal cancer.

CDR3 sequence (DNA): TGTGCCAGCAGCCCCGATGTCGGGAGCGGGGGGTCTTACAATGAGCAGTTCTTC. It encodes CASSPDVGSGGSYNEQFF. The chain employs TRBV7-6 and TRBJ2-1, with 9 bases identical to TRBD2. This CDR3 is 18 amino acids long. CDR1 is SGHVS and CDR2 is FNYEAQ in the germline V gene. The junction had 15 bases not matched to a gene; V was cut back by 5 bases and J by 4 bases.